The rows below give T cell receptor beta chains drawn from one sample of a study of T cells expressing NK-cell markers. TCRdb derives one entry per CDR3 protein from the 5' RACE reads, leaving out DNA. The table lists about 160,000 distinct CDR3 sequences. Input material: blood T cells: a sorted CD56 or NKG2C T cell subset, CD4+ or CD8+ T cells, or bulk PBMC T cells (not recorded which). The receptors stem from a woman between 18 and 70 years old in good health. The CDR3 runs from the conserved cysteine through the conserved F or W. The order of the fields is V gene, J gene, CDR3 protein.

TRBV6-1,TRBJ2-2,CASVYSQNTGELFF
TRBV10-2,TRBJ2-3,CASSESWSSGGDTQYF
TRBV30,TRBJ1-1,CAWSSEGVGRDTEAFF
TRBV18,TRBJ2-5,CASSPPTSGRAVETQYF
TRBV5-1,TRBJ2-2,CASSPGAGANTGELFF
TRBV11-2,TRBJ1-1,CASSTRRTAGTEAFF
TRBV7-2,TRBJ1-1,CASSPQQGAQVGAFF
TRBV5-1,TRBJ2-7,CASSTTSYEQYF
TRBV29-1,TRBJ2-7,CSAGQGGLYEQYF
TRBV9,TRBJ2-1,CASSVGWGSGSFINEQFF
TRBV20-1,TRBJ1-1,CSARLGMNTEAFF